One sample yielded the 14 T cell receptor beta chains listed below, sequenced in a study of regulatory T cells in long-lasting Graves disease. As for time point: newly diagnosed GD, antithyroid drugs for less than 3 months. After RNA was extracted from PBMCs, the TCR library was made from it. Combining iRepertoire HTBI primers with Arm-PCR of CDR3 regions, the authors built TCR beta libraries. TCRdb reprocessed the multiplex PCR reads via MiXCR and lists one record per CDR3 protein. The data show about 530,000 distinct CDR3 sequences, about 16% seen once. These data are also associated with another study on T cells in Graves' hyperthyroidism and ophthalmopathy.

The source was peripheral blood mononuclear cells (PBMCs), collected at new diagnosis, from a patient treated with antithyroid drugs. Source of these receptors: a woman aged 35 to 60 with Graves disease.

This sequence joins TRBV20-1 and TRBJ1-4; no clear D gene. Germline CDR1 and CDR2: DFQATT and SNEGSKA (reference sequence). Trimming removed 6 bases at V and 5 bases at J, with 13 bases between. The CDR3 has 13 residues. CDR3 coding DNA: TGCAGTGCCAAGGACGGGAGGAATGAAAAACTGTTTTTT. Protein product: CSAKDGRNEKLFF.

There are many counts of this clonotype. The chain is built from TRBV7-6 and TRBJ1-1; D not resolved. The CDR3 is made up of 15 amino acids. CDR1 is SGHVS, CDR2 FNYEAQ, per germline. V lost 4 bases to trimming and J lost 1 base, with 13 bases between them. CDR3 protein: CASSYRARANTEAFF. CDR3 in DNA: TGTGCCAGCAGCTACCGGGCGCGGGCGAACACTGAAGCTTTCTTT.

This clonotype was counted ten times or more. The genes are TRBV12-3 or TRBV12-4 and TRBJ2-7; the match to TRBD1 covers 8 bases. The V and J ends lost 6 bases and 4 bases, in that order; junction bases with no gene match: 8. This CDR3 contains 14 residues. The CDR3 DNA follows: TGTGCCAGCAGCCCGGGACAGGCTAGATACGAGCAGTACTTC. Its protein is CASSPGQARYEQYF.

This clonotype appeared a few times. The V gene is TRBV9, the J gene TRBJ1-1; D perhaps matches TRBD1 (5 bases). Germline V gene data show CDR1 as SGDLS and CDR2 as YYNGEE. Trimming took off 3 bases at V and 0 bases at J, with 12 bases between the two ends. This CDR3 contains 15 residues. In DNA form, the CDR3 reads TGTGCCAGCAGCGGCGACAGAAGTATGAACACTGAAGCTTTCTTT. Translating gives CASSGDRSMNTEAFF.

The table lists this clonotype with many counts. The V and J genes are TRBV7-3 and TRBJ2-7; possible D gene TRBD2, 6 bases. Germline CDR1 and CDR2: SGHTA and FQGTGA. The CDR3 has 15 residues. The V and J ends lost 5 bases and 1 base respectively, with 15 bases between them. The CDR3 bases are TGTGCCAGCAGCCGGCATGTGGGGGGTTCCTACGAGCAGTACTTC. Residues: CASSRHVGGSYEQYF.

At least ten counts were recorded for this clonotype. The chain joins TRBV5-1 to TRBJ1-1; no firm D call. The CDR3 runs 13 residues. Germline V gene sequence: CDR1 SGHRS, CDR2 YFSETQ. Trimming cost V 0 bases and J 2 bases, with 5 bases left between them. The CDR3 coding sequence is TGCGCCAGCAGCTTGGCCATAAACACTGAAGCTTTCTTT. It translates to CASSLAINTEAFF.

The chain has TRBV24-1 and TRBJ2-6; D is uncertain. The CDR3 extends over 15 amino acids. V lost 9 bases to trimming and J lost 4 bases, with 15 bases between them. Germline assignment: CDR1 KGHDR and CDR2 SFDVKD. This CDR3 is CATGTDREGANVLTF. In DNA, the CDR3 is TGTGCCACCGGCACGGACCGTGAAGGGGCCAACGTCCTGACTTTC.

This clonotype came up many times. The chain combines TRBV12-3 or TRBV12-4 with TRBJ2-7; 9 bases map to TRBD1. V gave up 6 bases and J gave up 1 base; unmatched junction bases: 4. CDR3 length equals 14 residues. The CDR3: CASSRTGESYEQYF. In DNA, the CDR3 is TGTGCCAGCAGCCGGACAGGGGAGTCCTACGAGCAGTACTTC.

This clonotype was counted ten times or more. A much bigger clone sits one base away, suggesting this may be a read error. The chain is built from TRBV12-3 or TRBV12-4 and TRBJ2-3; D is unclear. The CDR3 runs 11 residues. Trimming shortened V by 8 bases and J by 2 bases, and 5 bases separated the two germline ends. The CDR3 DNA sequence: TGTGCCAGCTGCTACACAGATACGCAGTATTTT. As protein: CASCYTDTQYF.

The chain is built from TRBV13 and TRBJ2-1; 9 positions agree with TRBD2. The CDR3 is made up of 21 amino acids. Germline CDR1 is PRHDT and CDR2 is FYEKMQ (reference sequence). J was trimmed by 2 bases and V by 3 bases; bases with no gene match: 20. The CDR3 reads CASSFRGWSLAGTPTYNEQFF. The CDR3 DNA follows: TGTGCCAGCAGCTTCCGAGGTTGGAGTCTAGCGGGGACCCCCACCTACAATGAGCAGTTCTTC.

This clonotype was found many times. One junction end does not reproduce the germline sequence, and a read error may be involved. The chain carries TRBV2 and TRBJ1-1; 9 nucleotides agree with TRBD1. The germline gives CDR1 SNHLY, CDR2 FYNNEI. There are 11 residues in the CDR3. The CDR3 loop reads CASSVRDRVIF. The CDR3 DNA reads TGTGCCAGCAGTGTACGGGACAGGGTTATTTTT.

This clonotype was found many times. The chain couples TRBV6-1 to TRBJ2-7; 9 positions agree with TRBD1. J lost 5 bases, V lost 6 bases, and 8 bases had no gene match. The CDR3 totals 14 residues. CDR1 and CDR2 (germline): MNHNS, SASEGT. The CDR3 reads CASRRGQGSHEQYF. The DNA of the CDR3 is TGTGCCAGCAGAAGGGGACAGGGTTCCCACGAGCAGTACTTC.

This chain connects TRBV6-1 to TRBJ1-6; D possibly corresponds to TRBD1 (5 bases). Germline V gene sequence: CDR1 MNHNS, CDR2 SASEGT. Trimming left V 6 bases short and J 14 bases short, with 20 bases between. The CDR3 sequence is 14 residues long. The CDR3 sequence is CASSRGAPAKALHF. In nucleotides, the CDR3 is TGTGCCAGCAGCCGAGGGGCACCCGCCAAGGCCCTCCACTTT.

This clonotype was recorded many times. The chain combines TRBV2 with TRBJ2-3; 13 bases map to TRBD2. The CDR3 consists of 14 residues. J gave up 11 bases and V 6 bases, and 8 bases lay outside the gene matches. Germline V gives CDR1 SNHLY, CDR2 FYNNEI. The CDR3 DNA is TGTGCCAGCAGCTCCCGGACTAGCGGGGGACTGCAGTATTTT. This codes for CASSSRTSGGLQYF. Looking up the rest from reference TRBV2 and TRBJ2-3 gives the full variable domain: EPEVTQTPSHQVTQMGQEVILRCVPISNHLYFYWYRQILGQKVEFLVSFYNNEISEKSEIFDDQFSVERPDGSNFTLKIRSTKLEDSAMYFCASSSRTSGGLQYFGPGTRLTVL.